The clone carrying this TCR beta chain was detected a few times. Its antigen remains unidentified. The sample is drawn from a study of OX40 agonist ivuxolimab in advanced cancers. Study findings and constraints: Expanded clones were, on average, more numerous among CD8+ T cells than CD4+.

Peripheral blood came from all dose cohorts at three timepoints. Sequencing was performed with immunoSEQ multiplex PCR; in TCRdb, only in-frame clones are kept and a portion is missing. The sample yields some 71,000 clones, about 90% seen once. Per germline, CDR1 LNHDA and CDR2 SQIVND (reference sequence). The CDR3 runs to 13 residues. Between the trimmed V and J ends, which lost 5 bases and 10 bases, there was a span of 15 bases. The sequencing here drew on CD4+ or CD8+ T cells sorted from blood, taken in a trial of the OX40 agonist ivuxolimab. This chain uses TRBV19 with TRBJ2-1; D gene uncertain. This receptor was obtained from an adult with an advanced solid tumor such as melanoma, head and neck, liver or kidney cancer. The CDR3 DNA reads as TGTGCCAGTAGTCTCTCTACCATTTTAGAGCAGTTCTTC. Translating it yields CASSLSTILEQFF.